This T cell receptor beta chain came from a study of blood T cell repertoires in COVID-19. In the study overall: Samples representing acute and convalescent COVID-19 were sourced from the United States, Italy and Spain. The cDNA or gDNA used as material had been derived from T cells, B-cell-depleted T cells, or PBMCs.

Original handling: Estimation of nucleated cell counts was performed using reference gene primer amplification. Some clones are missing from TCRdb's copy, which holds only in-frame ones; the method was immunoSEQ multiplex PCR. The DNA was the basis for D and trimming; V, J and clone size are from that table. The sample lists 200,000 to 300,000 clones, about 88% occurring once. The source of this sequence is a man in his 60s who had recovered from COVID-19. Material: peripheral blood.

CDR3 nucleotides: TGTGCCAGCAGCTTAGATATAACTCGGGTGGTTTCTGAAGCTTTCTTT. Translated, it gives CASSLDITRVVSEAFF. The chain has TRBV7-9 and TRBJ1-1, with D uncertain. V lost 1 base, J lost 6 bases, and 18 bases lay in between. Per the germline V gene, CDR1 is SEHNR and CDR2 is FQNEAQ (reference sequence). The CDR3 consists of 16 residues.